The 24 T cell receptor beta chains below all came from one sample that was sequenced in a study of cytomegalovirus exposure and HLA in healthy donors. PCR used 60 Vbeta primers and 13 Jbeta primers. Repertoires were generated with immunoSEQ multiplex PCR, while TCRdb's copy carries only in-frame clones and drops some. The sample lists approximately 170,000 clones, roughly 80% occurring once. Specimen: PBMCs. Every receptor here comes from a man between 50 and 59 years old in good health and CMV-seropositive.

This sequence joins TRBV2 and TRBJ2-3, with D possibly being TRBD2 (6 bases). Trimming cost V 7 bases and J 3 bases, with 17 bases left between them. The CDR3 length is 15 residues. Germline assignment: CDR1 SNHLY and CDR2 FYNNEI. The CDR3: CASTFEASETDTQYF. CDR3 coding DNA: TGTGCCAGCACCTTTGAGGCTAGCGAGACAGATACGCAGTATTTT.

The rearrangement links TRBV28 to TRBJ2-3, with TRBD1 identical over 7 bases. Germline CDR1 is MDHEN and CDR2 is SYDVKM. The CDR3 totals 15 residues. The V gene end was trimmed by 8 bases and the J gene end by 0 bases; junction bases not matched to a gene: 8. The CDR3 sequence: CASRKGAPSTDTQYF. As DNA, the CDR3 is TGTGCCAGCCGAAAGGGGGCCCCTAGCACAGATACGCAGTATTTT.

The rearrangement links TRBV9 to TRBJ2-1; 9 bases match TRBD2. J lost 0 bases, V lost 3 bases, and 7 bases had no gene match. The CDR3 sequence is 17 residues long. Looked up from germline, CDR1 is SGDLS and CDR2 is YYNGEE. The DNA for the CDR3 is TGTGCCAGCAGCGCGCGACTAGCGGCGTTCTCCTACAATGAGCAGTTCTTC. Translating it yields CASSARLAAFSYNEQFF.

J is TRBJ2-1 and V is TRBV18; 9 bases fit TRBD2. The CDR3 extends over 15 amino acids. Per the germline V gene, CDR1 is KGHSH and CDR2 is LQKENI. V lost 2 bases, J lost 4 bases, and 3 bases stayed unmatched. The DNA of the CDR3 is TGTGCCAGCTCACCAGCGGGAGGGGCGTACAATGAGCAGTTCTTC. Amino acid sequence: CASSPAGGAYNEQFF.

The gene calls are TRBV28 and TRBJ2-1; TRBD2 matches at 7 bases. V was pared by 3 bases and J by 4 bases, with 6 bases of the junction left unmatched. The CDR3 sequence is 15 residues long. Germline V gene lookup returns CDR1 MDHEN and CDR2 SYDVKM. Here the CDR3 DNA reads TGTGCCAGCAGTTTTCTAGCGGAAGTATACAATGAGCAGTTCTTC. Amino acids: CASSFLAEVYNEQFF.

The chain has TRBV5-1 and TRBJ2-1; 10 bases agree with TRBD2. The trim removed 0 bases at V and 4 bases at J, leaving 1 base unmatched. This CDR3 spans 15 amino acids. CDR1 SGHRS and CDR2 YFSETQ come from the germline V gene. Here the CDR3 DNA reads TGCGCCAGCAGCTTGGAACTAGCGGGGTACAATGAGCAGTTCTTC. Translated: CASSLELAGYNEQFF.

Only one count was recorded for this clone. This chain uses TRBV6-5 with TRBJ1-2, with D perhaps TRBD1 (5 bases). The CDR3 consists of 15 residues. Trimming took off 6 bases at V and 0 bases at J, with 14 bases between the two ends. Germline V lookup: CDR1 MNHEY, CDR2 SVGAGI. The CDR3: CASSLTGLANYGYTF. DNA for the CDR3: TGTGCCAGCAGCCTAACAGGCCTAGCTAACTATGGCTACACCTTC.

The chain couples TRBV21-1 to TRBJ1-1. TRBV21-1 is annotated as a pseudogene. The CDR3 is 15 residues long. The CDR3 sequence: CASSLTQGGNTEAFF. In nucleotides, the CDR3 is TGTGCCAGCAGCTTAACCCAGGGAGGGAACACTGAAGCTTTCTTT.

The J gene is TRBJ2-2, the V gene TRBV5-1; D possibly corresponds to TRBD2 (6 bases). This CDR3 is built from 15 residues. V was cut by 5 bases and J by 6 bases, with 17 bases left in between. Germline CDR1 SGHRS, CDR2 YFSETQ. CDR3 protein: CASRMEGVIPGELFF. The CDR3 bases are TGCGCCAGCAGAATGGAGGGAGTAATCCCCGGGGAGCTGTTTTTT.

The rearrangement uses TRBV5-1 and TRBJ2-2; a weak D match, TRBD2 (5 bases). The germline V gene encodes CDR1 SGHRS and CDR2 YFSETQ. The germline V and J ends were trimmed by 0 bases and 0 bases, with 6 bases remaining between them. This CDR3 is 15 amino acids long. As DNA, the CDR3 is TGCGCCAGCAGCTTGGGACTACCGAACACCGGGGAGCTGTTTTTT. Translated: CASSLGLPNTGELFF.

This clone was seen only a few times. The rearrangement joins TRBV19 to TRBJ2-7; D perhaps matches TRBD1 (6 bases). CDR3 size: 14 residues. CDR1 is LNHDA and CDR2 is SQIVND in the germline V gene (reference sequence). V lost 4 bases to trimming and J lost 5 bases, with 15 bases between them. For the CDR3, the DNA is TGTGCCAGTAGTAACAGGGCGGGCCGGAACGAGCAGTACTTC. Its translation: CASSNRAGRNEQYF.

In this sample, this clone turned up once. This chain uses TRBV7-2 with TRBJ2-3, with D perhaps TRBD2 (6 bases). Trimming removed 2 bases at V and 9 bases at J, with 18 bases between. CDR1 is SGHTA and CDR2 is FQGNSA in the germline V gene. CDR3 size: 15 residues. The CDR3 nucleotides read TGTGCCAGCAGCTTAAAAGGGGAGGTGTCAGGAACGCAGTATTTT. Its translation: CASSLKGEVSGTQYF.

A few counts support this clone. The chain recombines TRBV19 with TRBJ2-7; 10 nucleotides agree with TRBD1. CDR3 size: 14 residues. V dropped 5 bases and J dropped 3; count of bases not matched to a gene: 4. CDR1 is LNHDA and CDR2 is SQIVND in the germline V gene (reference sequence). The CDR3: CASSPGQGIYEQYF. The CDR3, as DNA: TGTGCCAGTAGTCCGGGACAGGGGATCTACGAGCAGTACTTC. Complete variable domain (other parts from reference TRBV19 and TRBJ2-7): DGGITQSPKYLFRKEGQNVTLSCEQNLNHDAMYWYRQDPGQGLRLIYYSQIVNDFQKGDIAEGYSVSREKKESFPLTVTSAQKNPTAFYLCASSPGQGIYEQYFGPGTRLTVT.

V gene TRBV27 combines with J gene TRBJ2-5, with TRBD2 identical over 8 bases. With V trimmed by 3 bases and J by 5 bases, 5 bases remained unmatched. The CDR3 covers 14 residues. The germline V gene encodes CDR1 MNHEY and CDR2 SMNVEV (reference sequence). DNA for the CDR3: TGTGCCAGCAGTTTTCTCGGGGGGGAGGAGACCCAGTACTTC. This sequence encodes CASSFLGGEETQYF.

The chain carries TRBV18 and TRBJ1-1, with a possible D match to TRBD1 (5 bases). Deletions cut 0 bases from V and 1 base from J, with 15 bases between. Looked up from germline, CDR1 is KGHSH and CDR2 is LQKENI. The CDR3 runs 17 residues. CDR3 bases: TGTGCCAGCTCACCACCGATAAGGGGTTGGAGGAACACTGAAGCTTTCTTT. Encoded protein: CASSPPIRGWRNTEAFF.

The chain couples TRBV5-1 to TRBJ1-5; D is unresolved. This CDR3 spans 14 amino acids. Germline CDR1 reads SGHRS; CDR2 reads YFSETQ. V was clipped by 2 bases and J by 3 bases, with 9 bases between them. CDR3 residues: CASSFGEANQPQHF. The CDR3 coding sequence is TGCGCCAGCAGCTTTGGGGAGGCCAATCAGCCCCAGCATTTT.

The V and J genes are TRBV10-1 and TRBJ1-2; D ambiguous. The V end was cut by 6 bases, the J end by 3 bases, with 11 bases between. This CDR3 has 13 amino acids. The V gene's germline CDR1 is WNHNN and CDR2 SYGVQD (reference sequence). CDR3 sequence reads: CASSLLRDYGYTF. CDR3 nucleotides: TGCGCCAGCAGCCTCCTACGGGACTATGGCTACACCTTC.

The chain carries TRBV5-4 and TRBJ1-5, with TRBD1 identical over 11 bases. CDR3 length equals 15 residues. CDR1 is SGHNT, CDR2 YYREEE, per germline (reference sequence). V shed 4 bases and J 4 bases; nucleotides not matched to a gene: 4. DNA of the CDR3: TGTGCCAGCAGCCCGGACAGGGGGCGGAATCAGCCCCAGCATTTT. Amino acids: CASSPDRGRNQPQHF.

V usage is TRBV7-3 and J usage is TRBJ2-3, with TRBD2 matching over 16 bases. CDR1 is SGHTA, CDR2 FQGTGA, per germline. The CDR3 has 17 amino acids. J was trimmed by 5 bases and V by 5 bases; bases with no gene match: 7. This chain's CDR3 is CASSPSGLAGGGDTQYF. The DNA for the CDR3 is TGTGCCAGCAGCCCCTCGGGACTAGCGGGGGGGGGAGATACGCAGTATTTT.

The chain couples TRBV18 to TRBJ1-5; D is undetermined. The V end was cut by 6 bases, the J end by 6 bases, with 12 bases between. The CDR3 has 13 amino acids. Germline-derived CDR1 and CDR2 are KGHSH and LQKENI. This CDR3 reads CASSLGSGQPQHF. The CDR3 DNA reads as TGTGCCAGCTCTCTCGGTTCTGGTCAGCCCCAGCATTTT.

This sequence joins TRBV10-2 and TRBJ2-3; the match to TRBD2 covers 10 bases. The CDR3 consists of 14 residues. CDR1 WSHSY and CDR2 SAAADI come from the germline V gene. Unmatched junction bases numbered 0, after V lost 2 bases and J lost 4 bases. The CDR3: CASSEGTSADTQYF. In nucleotides, the CDR3 is TGCGCCAGCAGTGAGGGGACTAGCGCAGATACGCAGTATTTT.

The V and J genes are TRBV5-1 and TRBJ1-1, with 8 bases matching TRBD1. J lost 12 bases, V lost 4 bases, and 11 bases had no gene match. Germline-derived CDR1 and CDR2 are SGHRS and YFSETQ. The CDR3 is 13 amino acids. The CDR3 spells CASSPPQGGESFF. The DNA of the CDR3 is TGCGCCAGCAGCCCACCACAGGGGGGCGAATCTTTCTTT.

The chain combines TRBV15 with TRBJ2-7; the D gene is possibly TRBD1 (5 bases). The CDR3 loop spans 15 amino acids. With 1 base removed from V and 2 bases from J, the gap between germline ends came to 12 bases. Germline CDR1 reads LNHNV; CDR2 reads YYDKDF (reference sequence). The CDR3 DNA reads TGTGCCACCAGCAGAGGAATAGGCAGGGCCTACGAGCAGTACTTC. This codes for CATSRGIGRAYEQYF.

V gene TRBV10-3 combines with J gene TRBJ2-1, with 9 bases that match TRBD1. V shed 8 bases, J shed 7 bases, and the junction held 6 bases outside the gene matches. CDR1 and CDR2 (germline): ENHRY, SYGVKD. The CDR3 loop spans 13 amino acids. The CDR3 here is CAIRDRAKNEQFF. For the CDR3, the DNA is TGTGCCATCCGGGACAGGGCTAAAAATGAGCAGTTCTTC.